This T cell receptor beta chain comes out of a study of cytomegalovirus exposure and HLA in healthy donors. General observations from the study: Rare TCR sequences dominated, though some public TCRs recurred in many donors. In a later analysis, TCR beta V- and J-gene trimming showed a link to a missense DCLRE1C variant. When the data were analyzed later, several of the most significant clusters appeared to be linked to common viral pathogens.

As concerns this clone: No antigen is known for it.

With 4 bases clipped from V and 3 bases from J, the junction kept 12 bases outside the gene matches. Germline V lookup: CDR1 SGHNT, CDR2 YYREEE (reference sequence). The CDR3 is 17 amino acids. The PCR made use of 60 Vbeta and 13 Jbeta primers. Clones were read by immunoSEQ multiplex PCR, and TCRdb kept only the in-frame ones, dropping some. The table lists roughly 150,000 clones, 65% to 85% of them singletons. Specimen: PBMCs. The receptor was derived from a woman aged 18-35 years in good health and CMV-seronegative. J is TRBJ2-7 and V is TRBV5-4, with 11 bases aligning to TRBD1. The CDR3 reads CASSPQSWTGGNYEQYF. The CDR3 region has the DNA TGTGCCAGCAGCCCCCAATCTTGGACAGGGGGCAACTACGAGCAGTACTTC.